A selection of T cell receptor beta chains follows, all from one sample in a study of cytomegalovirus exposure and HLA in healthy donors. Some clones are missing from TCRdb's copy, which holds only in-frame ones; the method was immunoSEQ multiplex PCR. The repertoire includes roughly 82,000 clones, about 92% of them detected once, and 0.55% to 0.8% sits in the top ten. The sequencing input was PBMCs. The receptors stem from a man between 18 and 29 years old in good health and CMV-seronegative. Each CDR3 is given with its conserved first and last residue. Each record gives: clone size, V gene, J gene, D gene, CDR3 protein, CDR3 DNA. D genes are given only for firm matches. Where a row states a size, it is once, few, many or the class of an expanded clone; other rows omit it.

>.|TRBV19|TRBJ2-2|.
CASSISRTLTGELFF
TGTGCCAGTAGTATAAGTAGGACATTAACCGGGGAGCTGTTTTTT
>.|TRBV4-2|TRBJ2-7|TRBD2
CASSQGTSGNRIEQYF
TGTGCCAGCAGCCAGGGGACTAGCGGGAACCGGATCGAGCAGTACTTC
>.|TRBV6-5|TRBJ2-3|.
CASSYTGSTDTQYF
TGTGCCAGCAGTTACACGGGTAGCACAGATACGCAGTATTTT
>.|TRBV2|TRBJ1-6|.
CASSEGLSGQTPLHF
TGTGCCAGCAGTGAAGGGTTGTCAGGCCAAACACCCCTCCACTTT
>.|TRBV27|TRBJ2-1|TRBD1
CASSFLTGGNNEQFF
TGTGCCAGCAGTTTTTTGACAGGGGGTAACAATGAGCAGTTCTTC
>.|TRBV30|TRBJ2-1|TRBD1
CAWSAATGTGSMGNEQFF
TGTGCCTGGAGTGCAGCTACCGGGACAGGGTCGATGGGGAATGAGCAGTTCTTC
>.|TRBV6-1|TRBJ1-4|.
CASSALQGTNEKLFF
TGTGCCAGCAGTGCCCTACAGGGAACTAATGAAAAACTGTTTTTT
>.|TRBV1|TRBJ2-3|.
CTSSQRRESTDTQYF
TGCACCAGCAGCCAACGCAGGGAAAGCACAGATACGCAGTATTTT
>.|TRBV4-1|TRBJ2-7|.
CASSQVTVSSYEQYF
TGCGCCAGCAGCCAAGTGACAGTTTCGTCCTACGAGCAGTACTTC
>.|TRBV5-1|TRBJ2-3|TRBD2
CASSSLGPPGLAGGSDTQYF
TGCGCCAGCAGCTCGCTGGGCCCACCGGGACTAGCGGGGGGATCAGATACGCAGTATTTT
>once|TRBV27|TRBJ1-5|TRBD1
CASSPTGGVQPQHF
TGTGCCAGCAGTCCTACAGGGGGAGTTCAGCCCCAGCATTTT
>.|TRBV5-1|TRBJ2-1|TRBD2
CASKPLAGVSNEQFF
TGCGCCAGCAAGCCTCTAGCGGGAGTTTCTAATGAGCAGTTCTTC
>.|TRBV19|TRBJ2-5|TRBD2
CASSITPRSSGEETQYF
TGTGCCAGTAGTATAACCCCCCGTTCTAGCGGAGAAGAGACCCAGTACTTC
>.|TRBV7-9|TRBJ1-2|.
CASSSIGRDNTGYTF
TGTGCCAGCAGCTCCATAGGCCGGGACAATACCGGCTACACCTTC
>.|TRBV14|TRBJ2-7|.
CASSQGWAGRTYEQYF
TGTGCCAGCAGCCAAGGTTGGGCGGGACGGACCTACGAGCAGTACTTC
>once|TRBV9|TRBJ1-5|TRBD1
CASSPGTGSWAQPQHF
TGTGCCAGCAGCCCCGGGACAGGGAGCTGGGCTCAGCCCCAGCATTTT
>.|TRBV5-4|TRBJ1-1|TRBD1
CASSLDAGGWTEAFF
TGTGCCAGCAGCTTGGACGCAGGGGGCTGGACTGAAGCTTTCTTT
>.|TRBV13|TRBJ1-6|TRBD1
CASSLEGQGVGNSPLHF
TGTGCCAGCAGCTTAGAGGGACAGGGGGTTGGTAATTCACCCCTCCACTTT
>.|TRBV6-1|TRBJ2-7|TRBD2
CASSPGLYYEQYF
TGTGCCAGCAGTCCGGGACTATACTACGAGCAGTACTTC
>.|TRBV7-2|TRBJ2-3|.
CASSSRTVDLTDTQYF
TGTGCCAGCAGTTCTCGGACAGTTGACCTCACAGATACGCAGTATTTT
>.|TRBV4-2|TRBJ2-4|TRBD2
CASSQEGTSGGPKNIQYF
TGTGCCAGCAGCCAAGAAGGAACTAGCGGGGGTCCCAAAAACATTCAGTACTTC
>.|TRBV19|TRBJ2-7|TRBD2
CASSQAGVSEQYF
TGTGCCAGTAGCCAAGCGGGAGTAAGCGAGCAGTACTTC
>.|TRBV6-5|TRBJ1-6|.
CASSYLQNSPLHF
TGTGCCAGCAGTTATTTGCAGAATTCACCCCTCCACTTT
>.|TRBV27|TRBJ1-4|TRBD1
CASSLAPGGKLFF
TGTGCCAGCAGTTTAGCCCCAGGGGGAAAACTGTTTTTT
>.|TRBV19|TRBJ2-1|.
CASSNPGTYNEQFF
TGTGCCAGTAGTAACCCCGGGACCTACAATGAGCAGTTCTTC
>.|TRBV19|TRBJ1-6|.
CASSPGERGQIINSPLHF
TGTGCCAGTAGCCCTGGAGAGAGAGGGCAGATAATAAATTCACCCCTCCACTTT
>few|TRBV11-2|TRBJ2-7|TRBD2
CASSLGRLAGAYEQYF
TGTGCCAGCAGCTTAGGCCGGCTAGCGGGGGCCTACGAGCAGTACTTC
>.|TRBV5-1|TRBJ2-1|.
CASRAGGQTDEQFF
TGCGCCTCCCGGGCCGGGGGGCAGACGGATGAGCAGTTCTTC
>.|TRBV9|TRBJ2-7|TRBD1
CASSVFTGAGYEQYF
TGTGCCAGCAGCGTGTTCACAGGGGCAGGCTACGAGCAGTACTTC
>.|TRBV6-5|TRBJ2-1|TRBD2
CASRLAGAYNEQFF
TGTGCCAGCAGGCTAGCGGGCGCTTACAATGAGCAGTTCTTC
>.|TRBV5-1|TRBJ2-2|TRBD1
CASMSTGANNGELFF
TGCGCCAGCATGTCGACAGGGGCCAATAACGGGGAGCTGTTTTTT